The 3 T cell receptor beta chains reported below all come from one sample, sequenced in a study of neoadjuvant anti-PD-1 for oral cavity cancer (dated by TCRdb to about 2021). The sample's time point label, decoded: after neoadjuvant nivolumab, at surgical resection. Library creation used the immunoSEQ multiplex PCR assay. The source is immuneACCESS, and TCRdb retained only in-frame sequences with V and J called. Part of the clones is not carried over; for the studies checked, unresolved V genes explain less than half of this, and the remainder is unexplained. The table for this sample lists 7,500 to 8,000 clones; roughly three quarters of them were counted only once. Of the sample, approximately 3% is held by the ten largest clones. The specimen comprised PBMCs, sampled after nivolumab (anti-PD-1) treatment. The receptors here all came from a person aged 40-85 years with oral cavity squamous cell carcinoma.

This clone was observed a handful of times. The chain employs TRBV4-2 and TRBJ2-1; 9 bases line up with TRBD2. This CDR3 contains 16 residues. Germline trimming cut 3 bases from V and 5 bases from J; bases unmatched to any gene: 8. Per germline, CDR1 LGHNA and CDR2 YNFKEQ. CDR3 nucleotides: TGTGCCAGCAGCCAGGCGGCGGGGGGGACCAACAATGAGCAGTTCTTC. Encoded protein: CASSQAAGGTNNEQFF.

The chain carries TRBV18 and TRBJ1-2, with D tentatively TRBD1 (6 bases). Per the germline V gene, CDR1 is KGHSH and CDR2 is LQKENI. CDR3 size: 15 residues. With 3 bases removed from V and 5 bases from J, the gap between germline ends came to 16 bases. Here the CDR3 reads CASSPELGGSYGYTF. The CDR3 DNA sequence: TGTGCCAGCTCACCGGAACTCGGGGGCTCTTATGGCTACACCTTC.

The chain couples TRBV19 to TRBJ2-3, with 7 positions matching TRBD2. Germline-derived CDR1 and CDR2 are LNHDA and SQIVND (reference sequence). V was clipped by 5 bases and J by 2 bases; unmatched bases: 7. The CDR3 consists of 15 residues. CDR3 amino acids: CASSPLRGVTDTQYF. As DNA, the CDR3 is TGTGCCAGTAGTCCCCTTCGGGGGGTCACAGATACGCAGTATTTT.